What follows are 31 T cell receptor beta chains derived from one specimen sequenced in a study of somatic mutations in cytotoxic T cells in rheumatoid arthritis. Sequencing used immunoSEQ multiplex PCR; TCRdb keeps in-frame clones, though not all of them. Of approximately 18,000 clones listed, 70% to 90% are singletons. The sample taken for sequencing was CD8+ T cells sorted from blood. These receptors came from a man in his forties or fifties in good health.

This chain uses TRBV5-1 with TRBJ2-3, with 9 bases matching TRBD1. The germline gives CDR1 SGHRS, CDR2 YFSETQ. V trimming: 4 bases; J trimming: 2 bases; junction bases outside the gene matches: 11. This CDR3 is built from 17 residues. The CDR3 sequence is CASSLRTGAVFTDTQYF. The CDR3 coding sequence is TGCGCCAGCAGCCTGCGGACAGGGGCCGTCTTCACAGATACGCAGTATTTT.

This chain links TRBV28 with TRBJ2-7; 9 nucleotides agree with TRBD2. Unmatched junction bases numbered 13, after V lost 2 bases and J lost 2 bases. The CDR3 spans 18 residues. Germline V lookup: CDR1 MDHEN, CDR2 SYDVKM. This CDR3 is CASSLDISGSALTYEQYF. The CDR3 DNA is TGTGCCAGCAGTTTAGATATTAGCGGGAGTGCCCTTACCTACGAGCAGTACTTC.

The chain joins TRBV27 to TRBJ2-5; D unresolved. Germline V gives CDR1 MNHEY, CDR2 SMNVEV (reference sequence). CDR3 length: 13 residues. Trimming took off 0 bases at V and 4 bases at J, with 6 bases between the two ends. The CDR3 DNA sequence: TGTGCCAGCAGTTTATCTTGGGGAGAGACCCAGTACTTC. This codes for CASSLSWGETQYF.

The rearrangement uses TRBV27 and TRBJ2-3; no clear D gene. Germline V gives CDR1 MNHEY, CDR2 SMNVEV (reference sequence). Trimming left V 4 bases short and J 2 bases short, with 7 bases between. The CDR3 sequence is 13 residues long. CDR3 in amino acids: CASSSEVTDTQYF. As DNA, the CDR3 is TGTGCCAGCAGTTCCGAAGTCACAGATACGCAGTATTTT.

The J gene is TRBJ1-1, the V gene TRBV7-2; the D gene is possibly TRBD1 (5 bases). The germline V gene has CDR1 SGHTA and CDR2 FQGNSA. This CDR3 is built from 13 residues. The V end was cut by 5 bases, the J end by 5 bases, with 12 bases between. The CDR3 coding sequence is TGTGCCAGCAGCCGCAGGGTGGAGACTGAAGCTTTCTTT. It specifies CASSRRVETEAFF.

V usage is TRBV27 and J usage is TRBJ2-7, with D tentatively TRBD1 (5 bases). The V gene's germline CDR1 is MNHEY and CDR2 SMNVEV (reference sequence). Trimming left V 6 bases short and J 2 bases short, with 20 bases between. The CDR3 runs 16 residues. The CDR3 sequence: CASSPQSGPRAYEQYF. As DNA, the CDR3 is TGTGCCAGCAGCCCTCAATCCGGGCCCAGGGCCTACGAGCAGTACTTC.

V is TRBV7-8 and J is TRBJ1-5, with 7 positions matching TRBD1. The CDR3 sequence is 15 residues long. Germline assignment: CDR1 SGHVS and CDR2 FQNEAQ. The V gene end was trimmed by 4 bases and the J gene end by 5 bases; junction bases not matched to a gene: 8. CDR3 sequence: CASSSSTGFYQPQHF. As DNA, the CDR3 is TGTGCCAGCAGCTCGTCGACAGGGTTTTATCAGCCCCAGCATTTT.

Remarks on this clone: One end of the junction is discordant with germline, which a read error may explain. The CDR3 here is CASSQGPKLLF. In DNA form, the CDR3 reads TGTGCCAGCAGCCAAGGACCAAAGCTACTCTTC. This sequence joins TRBV11-2 and TRBJ2-7, with unresolved D. The CDR3 has 11 residues. Germline V gene lookup returns CDR1 SGHAT and CDR2 FQNNGV.

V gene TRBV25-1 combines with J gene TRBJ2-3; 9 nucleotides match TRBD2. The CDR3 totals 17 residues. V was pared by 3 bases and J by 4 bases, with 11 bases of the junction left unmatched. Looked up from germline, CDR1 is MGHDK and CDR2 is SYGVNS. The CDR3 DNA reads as TGTGCCAGCAGTGACATCATAGCGGGAGAAGGGCCAGATACGCAGTATTTT. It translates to CASSDIIAGEGPDTQYF.

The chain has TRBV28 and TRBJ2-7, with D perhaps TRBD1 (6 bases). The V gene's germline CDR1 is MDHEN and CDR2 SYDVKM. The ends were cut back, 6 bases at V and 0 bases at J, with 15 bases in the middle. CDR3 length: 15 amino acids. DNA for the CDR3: TGTGCCAGCAGCCCTTGGGGGCAGGGCTCCTACGAGCAGTACTTC. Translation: CASSPWGQGSYEQYF.

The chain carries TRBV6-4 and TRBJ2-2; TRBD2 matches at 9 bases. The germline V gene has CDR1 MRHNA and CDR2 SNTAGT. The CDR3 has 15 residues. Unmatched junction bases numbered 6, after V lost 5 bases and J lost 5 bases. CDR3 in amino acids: CASSLNSGGTGELFF. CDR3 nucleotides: TGTGCCAGCAGTCTGAATAGCGGGGGTACCGGGGAGCTGTTTTTT.

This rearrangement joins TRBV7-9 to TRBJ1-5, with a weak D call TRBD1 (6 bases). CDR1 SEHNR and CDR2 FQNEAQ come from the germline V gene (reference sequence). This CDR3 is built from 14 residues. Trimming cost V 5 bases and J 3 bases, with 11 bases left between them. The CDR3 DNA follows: TGTGCCAGCAGCCGAGGACAGTCCAATCAGCCCCAGCATTTT. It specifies CASSRGQSNQPQHF.

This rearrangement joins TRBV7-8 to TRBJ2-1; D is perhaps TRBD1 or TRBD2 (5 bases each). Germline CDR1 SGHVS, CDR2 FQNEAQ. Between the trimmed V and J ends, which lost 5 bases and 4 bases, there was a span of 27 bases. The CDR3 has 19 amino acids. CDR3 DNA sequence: TGTGCCAGCAGCCCCGTTTATATCGGGACGATACCGACTTACAATGAGCAGTTCTTC. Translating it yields CASSPVYIGTIPTYNEQFF.

The CDR3 here is CASITGTGDSYEQYF. The CDR3 DNA is TGTGCCAGCATTACGGGGACAGGAGACTCCTACGAGCAGTACTTC. The rearrangement uses TRBV7-6 and TRBJ2-7; 8 bases map to TRBD1. J gave up 0 bases and V 7 bases, and 8 bases lay outside the gene matches. Germline V gene sequence: CDR1 SGHVS, CDR2 FNYEAQ. This CDR3 has 15 residues.

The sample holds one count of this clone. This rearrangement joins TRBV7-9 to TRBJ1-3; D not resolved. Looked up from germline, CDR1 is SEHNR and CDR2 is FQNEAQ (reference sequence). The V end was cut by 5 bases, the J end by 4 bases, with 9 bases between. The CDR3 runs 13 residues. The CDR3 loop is CASSHPLGNTIYF. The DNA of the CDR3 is TGTGCCAGCAGCCACCCCTTGGGAAACACCATATATTTT.

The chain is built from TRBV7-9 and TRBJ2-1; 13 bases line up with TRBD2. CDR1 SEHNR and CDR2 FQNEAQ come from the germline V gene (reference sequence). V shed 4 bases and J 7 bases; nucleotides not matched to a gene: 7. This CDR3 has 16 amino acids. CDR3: CASSSTTSGRSNEQFF. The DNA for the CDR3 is TGTGCCAGCAGCTCCACGACTAGCGGGAGGTCAAATGAGCAGTTCTTC.

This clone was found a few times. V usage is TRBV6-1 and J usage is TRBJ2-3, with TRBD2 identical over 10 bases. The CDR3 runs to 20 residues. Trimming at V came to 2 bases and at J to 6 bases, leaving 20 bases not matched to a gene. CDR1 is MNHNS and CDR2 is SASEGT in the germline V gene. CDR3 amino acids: CASSERGSRILAGEGDTQYF. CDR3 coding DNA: TGTGCCAGCAGTGAACGTGGCAGCCGAATTCTAGCGGGGGAGGGGGATACGCAGTATTTT.

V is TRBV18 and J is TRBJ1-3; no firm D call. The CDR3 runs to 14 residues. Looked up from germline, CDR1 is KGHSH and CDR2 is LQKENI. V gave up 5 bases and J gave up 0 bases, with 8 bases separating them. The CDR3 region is CASSNGFSGNTIYF. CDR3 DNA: TGTGCCAGCTCAAACGGGTTCTCTGGAAACACCATATATTTT.

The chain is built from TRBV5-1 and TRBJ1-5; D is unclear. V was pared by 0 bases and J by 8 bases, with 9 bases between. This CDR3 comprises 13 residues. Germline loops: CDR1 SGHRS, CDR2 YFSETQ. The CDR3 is CASSLDPLKPQHF. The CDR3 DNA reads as TGCGCCAGCAGCTTGGACCCACTTAAGCCCCAGCATTTT.

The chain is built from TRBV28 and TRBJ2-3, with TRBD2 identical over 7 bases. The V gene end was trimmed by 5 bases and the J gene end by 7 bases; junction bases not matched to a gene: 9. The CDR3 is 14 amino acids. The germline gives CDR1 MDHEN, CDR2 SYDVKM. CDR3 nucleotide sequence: TGTGCCAGCAGTCCGCCGGCCAGCGGGAATACGCAGTATTTT. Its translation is CASSPPASGNTQYF.

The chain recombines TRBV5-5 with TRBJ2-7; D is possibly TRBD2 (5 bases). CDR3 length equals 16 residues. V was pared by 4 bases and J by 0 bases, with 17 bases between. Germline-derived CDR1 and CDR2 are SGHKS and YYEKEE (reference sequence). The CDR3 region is CASSLQVRGPSYEQYF. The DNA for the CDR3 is TGTGCCAGCAGCCTCCAAGTAAGAGGGCCCTCCTACGAGCAGTACTTC.

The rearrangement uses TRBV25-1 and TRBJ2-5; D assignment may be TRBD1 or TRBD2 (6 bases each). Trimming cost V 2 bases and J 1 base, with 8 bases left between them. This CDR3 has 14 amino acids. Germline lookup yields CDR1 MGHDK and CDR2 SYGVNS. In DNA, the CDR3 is TGTGCCAGCAGTGAAAAGGGGGGCCAAGAGACCCAGTACTTC. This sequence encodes CASSEKGGQETQYF.

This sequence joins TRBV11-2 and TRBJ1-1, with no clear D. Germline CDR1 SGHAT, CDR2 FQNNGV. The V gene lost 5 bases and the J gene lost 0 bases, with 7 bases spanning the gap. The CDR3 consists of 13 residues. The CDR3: CASSPRVNTEAFF. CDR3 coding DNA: TGTGCCAGCAGCCCTCGGGTGAACACTGAAGCTTTCTTT.

CDR3 bases: TGTGCCAGCAGCCAAGATGGTGTTTTGGGCGGGATGAACACCGGGGAGCTGTTTTTT. Protein: CASSQDGVLGGMNTGELFF. The rearrangement uses TRBV4-2 and TRBJ2-2, with D maybe TRBD2 (6 bases). V was clipped by 0 bases and J by 1 base, with 18 bases between them. The CDR3 covers 19 residues. Germline V CDR1 and CDR2: LGHNA, YNFKEQ.

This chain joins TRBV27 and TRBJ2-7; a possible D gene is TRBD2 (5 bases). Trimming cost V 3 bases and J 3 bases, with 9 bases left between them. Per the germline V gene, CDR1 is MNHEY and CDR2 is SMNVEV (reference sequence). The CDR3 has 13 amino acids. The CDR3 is CASSLREDYEQYF. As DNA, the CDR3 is TGTGCCAGCAGTTTGAGGGAAGACTACGAGCAGTACTTC.

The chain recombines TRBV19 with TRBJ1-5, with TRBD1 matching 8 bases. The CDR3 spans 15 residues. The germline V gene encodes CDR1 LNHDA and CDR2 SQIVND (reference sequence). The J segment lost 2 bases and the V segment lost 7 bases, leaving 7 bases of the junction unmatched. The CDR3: CASTPDREGNQPQHF. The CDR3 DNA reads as TGTGCCAGTACTCCGGACAGGGAAGGCAATCAGCCCCAGCATTTT.

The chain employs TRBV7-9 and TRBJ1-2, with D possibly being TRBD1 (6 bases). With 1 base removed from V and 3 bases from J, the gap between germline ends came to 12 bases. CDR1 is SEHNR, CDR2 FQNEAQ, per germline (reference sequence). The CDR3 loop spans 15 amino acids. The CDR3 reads CASSLGAGVDYGYTF. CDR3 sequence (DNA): TGTGCCAGCAGCTTAGGCGCAGGGGTGGACTATGGCTACACCTTC.

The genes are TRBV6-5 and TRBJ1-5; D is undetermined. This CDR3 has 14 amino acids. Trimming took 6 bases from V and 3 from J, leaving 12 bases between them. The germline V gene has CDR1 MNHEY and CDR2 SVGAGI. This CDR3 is CASSRDMNNQPQHF. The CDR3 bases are TGTGCCAGCAGCCGAGACATGAACAATCAGCCCCAGCATTTT.

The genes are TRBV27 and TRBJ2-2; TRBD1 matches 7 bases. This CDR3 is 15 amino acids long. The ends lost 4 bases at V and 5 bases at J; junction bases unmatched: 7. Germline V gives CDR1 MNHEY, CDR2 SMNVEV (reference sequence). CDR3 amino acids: CASSSPGTATGELFF. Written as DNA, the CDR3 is TGTGCCAGCAGTTCCCCCGGGACAGCAACCGGGGAGCTGTTTTTT.

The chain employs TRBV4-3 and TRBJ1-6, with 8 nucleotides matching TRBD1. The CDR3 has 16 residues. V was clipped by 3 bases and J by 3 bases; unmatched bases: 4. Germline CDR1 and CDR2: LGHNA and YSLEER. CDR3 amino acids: CASSQRDRSYNSPLHF. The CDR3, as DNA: TGCGCCAGCAGCCAGAGGGACAGGAGCTATAATTCACCCCTCCACTTT.

The CDR3 loop reads CASSLDSGFEQYF. In DNA form, the CDR3 reads TGTGCCAGCAGCTTAGATTCAGGGTTCGAGCAGTACTTC. The chain combines TRBV11-2 with TRBJ2-7; possibly TRBD1 for D (5 bases). Trimming stripped 0 bases from V and 6 bases from J, with 9 bases between. The germline V gene encodes CDR1 SGHAT and CDR2 FQNNGV. This CDR3 is built from 13 residues.